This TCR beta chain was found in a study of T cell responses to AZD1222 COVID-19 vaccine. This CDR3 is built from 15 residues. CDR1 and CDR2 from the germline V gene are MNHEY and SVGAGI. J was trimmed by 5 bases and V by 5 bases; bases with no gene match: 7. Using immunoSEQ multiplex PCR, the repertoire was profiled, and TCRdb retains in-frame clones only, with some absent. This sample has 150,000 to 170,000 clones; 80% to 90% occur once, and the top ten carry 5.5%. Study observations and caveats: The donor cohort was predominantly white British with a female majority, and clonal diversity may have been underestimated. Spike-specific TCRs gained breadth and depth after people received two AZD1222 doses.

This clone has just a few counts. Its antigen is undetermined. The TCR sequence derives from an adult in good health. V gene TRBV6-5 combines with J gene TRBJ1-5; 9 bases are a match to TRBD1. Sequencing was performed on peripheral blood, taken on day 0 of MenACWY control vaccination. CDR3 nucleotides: TGTGCCAGCAGTACCACAGGGGGCTCGGATCAGCCCCAGCATTTT. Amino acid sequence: CASSTTGGSDQPQHF.